The 7 T cell receptor beta chains in this list originate from one sample, sequenced in a study of shared clonotypes between healthy human individuals. The method was immunoSEQ multiplex PCR; TCRdb's version includes in-frame clones alone and lacks a portion of them. Among under 2.5 million clones listed, around 90% were seen once. The source material was naive CD4+ T cells from PBMCs. As for subset: CD45RA+ positively selected. These receptors came from a man younger than 30 in good health. Some clones in this sample may be carry-over from other donors' samples.

Worth noting for this clone: Distinct nucleotide sequences in the sample also encode this CDR3. The chain employs TRBV13 and TRBJ2-5; D could derive from TRBD1 or TRBD2 (6 bases each). The germline V gene has CDR1 PRHDT and CDR2 FYEKMQ (reference sequence). V was pared by 2 bases and J by 5 bases, with 9 bases between. There are 13 residues in the CDR3. The CDR3 spells CASSLRGAETQYF. CDR3 nucleotides: TGTGCCAGCAGCTTAAGGGGGGCTGAGACCCAGTACTTC.

J is TRBJ2-1 and V is TRBV18; 10 positions match TRBD2. This CDR3 contains 15 residues. The germline V gene has CDR1 KGHSH and CDR2 LQKENI. Trimming at V came to 8 bases and at J to 9 bases, leaving 13 bases not matched to a gene. The CDR3 spells CASRQALAGVGEQFF. In DNA, the CDR3 is TGTGCCAGCCGCCAGGCGCTAGCGGGAGTTGGTGAGCAGTTCTTC.

The genes are TRBV30 and TRBJ2-2; a possible D gene is TRBD1 (5 bases). The V end was cut by 5 bases, the J end by 5 bases, with 18 bases between. CDR3 length: 15 residues. CDR1 is GTSNPN, CDR2 SVGIG, per germline (reference sequence). Written as DNA, the CDR3 is TGTGCCTGGGCAAGGGCAGGGCGGTGGACCGGGGAGCTGTTTTTT. This translates into CAWARAGRWTGELFF. The whole variable domain, filled in from reference TRBV30 and TRBJ2-2, reads SQTIHQWPATLVQPVGSPLSLECTVEGTSNPNLYWYRQAAGRGLQLLFYSVGIGQISSEVPQNLSASRPQDRQFILSSKKLLLSDSGFYLCAWARAGRWTGELFFGEGSRLTVL.

Remarks on this clone: Additional DNA sequences in this sample encode the identical CDR3. The chain links TRBV19 to TRBJ2-7; possibly TRBD2 for D (7 bases). This CDR3 is 12 amino acids long. V was clipped by 3 bases and J by 6 bases, with 9 bases between them. Germline lookup yields CDR1 LNHDA and CDR2 SQIVND (reference sequence). Here the CDR3 DNA reads TGTGCCAGTAGTATTAGGGGGGGCGAGCAGTACTTC. Encoded protein: CASSIRGGEQYF.

The chain links TRBV7-2 to TRBJ2-2; TRBD2 agrees at 7 bases. The length of the CDR3 is 16 residues. Germline V CDR1 and CDR2: SGHTA, FQGNSA. Trimming at V came to 5 bases and at J to 7 bases, leaving 13 bases not matched to a gene. Here the CDR3 DNA reads TGTGCCAGCAGCCCCAGATGGGGGAGGGGTGGCGGGGAGCTGTTTTTT. Translated: CASSPRWGRGGGELFF. Complete variable domain (other parts from reference TRBV7-2 and TRBJ2-2): GAGVSQSPSNKVTEKGKDVELRCDPISGHTALYWYRQSLGQGLEFLIYFQGNSAPDKSGLPSDRFSAERTGGSVSTLTIQRTQQEDSAVYLCASSPRWGRGGGELFFGEGSRLTVL.

The chain uses TRBV11-2 and TRBJ2-1, with D perhaps matching TRBD1 or TRBD2 (5 bases each). Germline CDR1 SGHAT, CDR2 FQNNGV. V gave up 5 bases and J gave up 3 bases, with 17 bases separating them. The CDR3 is 16 residues long. This CDR3 is CASSRVGRAFYNEQFF. The CDR3 coding sequence is TGTGCCAGCAGCCGGGTGGGGCGGGCTTTCTACAATGAGCAGTTCTTC.

The chain has TRBV27 and TRBJ1-1; no reliable D call. CDR3 size: 14 residues. CDR1 is MNHEY, CDR2 SMNVEV, per germline (reference sequence). V shed 5 bases and J shed 1 base, with 11 bases lying between them. The CDR3 protein is CASSLAGGNTEAFF. The CDR3 DNA reads TGTGCCAGCAGTCTAGCAGGTGGGAACACTGAAGCTTTCTTT.